A selection of T cell receptor beta chains follows, all from one sample in a study of blood T cell repertoires in COVID-19. TCRdb's table, derived via immunoSEQ multiplex PCR, lists solely in-frame clones and lacks some. In the table there are approximately 150,000 clones, 84% of which are singletons. The sample was peripheral blood. These receptors were collected from a man aged 60 to 69 with acute or convalescent COVID-19. The CDR3 runs from the conserved cysteine through the conserved F or W. Where a row states a size, it is once, few, many or the class of an expanded clone; other rows omit it.

v_gene	len	abundance	CDR3aa
TRBV19	16	few	CASSRLETGGGQPQHF
TRBV5-1	16	NA	CASSFLQGPSNTEAFF
TRBV3-1/TRBV3-2	16	once	CASSEALSSYNSPLHF
TRBV6-4	16	NA	CASSGGAASAQETQYF
TRBV19	15	NA	CASSAVAGGATEQFF
TRBV19	15	NA	CASSMLSSGEETQYF
TRBV2	12	NA	CASSVESYEQYF
TRBV7-2	14	NA	CASSLDPRGRPQHF
TRBV6-5	13	NA	CATKASNTGELFF
TRBV23-1	21	NA	CASSQYPGQGAWWLDNQPQHF
TRBV24-1	15	few	CATSETGTGIHEAFF
TRBV5-1	15	NA	CASSLVTSGPYEQYF
TRBV27	16	NA	CASSPRTGVSNQPQHF
TRBV7-9	16	once	CASSSPLAGPYNEQFF
TRBV30	15	once	CAWRSLSTGEEKLFF
TRBV28	15	NA	CASSLPAEYSYEQYF
TRBV12-3/TRBV12-4	13	once	CASRATGHTEAFF
TRBV10-3	14	few	CAISQLAGVGEQYF